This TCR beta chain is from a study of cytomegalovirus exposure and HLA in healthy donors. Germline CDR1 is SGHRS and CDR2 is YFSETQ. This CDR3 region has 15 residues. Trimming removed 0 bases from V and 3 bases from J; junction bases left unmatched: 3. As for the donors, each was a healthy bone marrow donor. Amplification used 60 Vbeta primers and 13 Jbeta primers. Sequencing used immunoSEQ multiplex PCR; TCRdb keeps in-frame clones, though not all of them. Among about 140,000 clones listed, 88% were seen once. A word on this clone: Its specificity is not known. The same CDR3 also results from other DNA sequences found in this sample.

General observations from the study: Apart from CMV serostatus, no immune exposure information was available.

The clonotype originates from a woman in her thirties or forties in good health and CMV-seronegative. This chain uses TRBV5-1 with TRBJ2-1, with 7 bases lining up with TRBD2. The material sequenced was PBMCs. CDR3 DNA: TGCGCCAGCAGCTTGGGCGGGAGCGGCTACAATGAGCAGTTCTTC. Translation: CASSLGGSGYNEQFF.